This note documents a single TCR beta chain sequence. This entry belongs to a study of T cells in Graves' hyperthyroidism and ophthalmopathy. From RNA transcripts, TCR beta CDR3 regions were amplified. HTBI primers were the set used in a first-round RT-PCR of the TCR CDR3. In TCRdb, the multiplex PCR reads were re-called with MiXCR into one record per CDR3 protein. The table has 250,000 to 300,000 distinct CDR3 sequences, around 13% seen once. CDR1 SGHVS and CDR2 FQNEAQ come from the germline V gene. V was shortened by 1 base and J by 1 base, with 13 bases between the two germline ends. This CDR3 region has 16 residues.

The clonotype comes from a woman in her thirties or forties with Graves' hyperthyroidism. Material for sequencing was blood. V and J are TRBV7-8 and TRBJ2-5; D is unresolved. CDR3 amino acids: CASSLVVGWAQETQYF. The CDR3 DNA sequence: TGTGCCAGCAGCTTAGTTGTCGGATGGGCCCAAGAGACCCAGTACTTC.